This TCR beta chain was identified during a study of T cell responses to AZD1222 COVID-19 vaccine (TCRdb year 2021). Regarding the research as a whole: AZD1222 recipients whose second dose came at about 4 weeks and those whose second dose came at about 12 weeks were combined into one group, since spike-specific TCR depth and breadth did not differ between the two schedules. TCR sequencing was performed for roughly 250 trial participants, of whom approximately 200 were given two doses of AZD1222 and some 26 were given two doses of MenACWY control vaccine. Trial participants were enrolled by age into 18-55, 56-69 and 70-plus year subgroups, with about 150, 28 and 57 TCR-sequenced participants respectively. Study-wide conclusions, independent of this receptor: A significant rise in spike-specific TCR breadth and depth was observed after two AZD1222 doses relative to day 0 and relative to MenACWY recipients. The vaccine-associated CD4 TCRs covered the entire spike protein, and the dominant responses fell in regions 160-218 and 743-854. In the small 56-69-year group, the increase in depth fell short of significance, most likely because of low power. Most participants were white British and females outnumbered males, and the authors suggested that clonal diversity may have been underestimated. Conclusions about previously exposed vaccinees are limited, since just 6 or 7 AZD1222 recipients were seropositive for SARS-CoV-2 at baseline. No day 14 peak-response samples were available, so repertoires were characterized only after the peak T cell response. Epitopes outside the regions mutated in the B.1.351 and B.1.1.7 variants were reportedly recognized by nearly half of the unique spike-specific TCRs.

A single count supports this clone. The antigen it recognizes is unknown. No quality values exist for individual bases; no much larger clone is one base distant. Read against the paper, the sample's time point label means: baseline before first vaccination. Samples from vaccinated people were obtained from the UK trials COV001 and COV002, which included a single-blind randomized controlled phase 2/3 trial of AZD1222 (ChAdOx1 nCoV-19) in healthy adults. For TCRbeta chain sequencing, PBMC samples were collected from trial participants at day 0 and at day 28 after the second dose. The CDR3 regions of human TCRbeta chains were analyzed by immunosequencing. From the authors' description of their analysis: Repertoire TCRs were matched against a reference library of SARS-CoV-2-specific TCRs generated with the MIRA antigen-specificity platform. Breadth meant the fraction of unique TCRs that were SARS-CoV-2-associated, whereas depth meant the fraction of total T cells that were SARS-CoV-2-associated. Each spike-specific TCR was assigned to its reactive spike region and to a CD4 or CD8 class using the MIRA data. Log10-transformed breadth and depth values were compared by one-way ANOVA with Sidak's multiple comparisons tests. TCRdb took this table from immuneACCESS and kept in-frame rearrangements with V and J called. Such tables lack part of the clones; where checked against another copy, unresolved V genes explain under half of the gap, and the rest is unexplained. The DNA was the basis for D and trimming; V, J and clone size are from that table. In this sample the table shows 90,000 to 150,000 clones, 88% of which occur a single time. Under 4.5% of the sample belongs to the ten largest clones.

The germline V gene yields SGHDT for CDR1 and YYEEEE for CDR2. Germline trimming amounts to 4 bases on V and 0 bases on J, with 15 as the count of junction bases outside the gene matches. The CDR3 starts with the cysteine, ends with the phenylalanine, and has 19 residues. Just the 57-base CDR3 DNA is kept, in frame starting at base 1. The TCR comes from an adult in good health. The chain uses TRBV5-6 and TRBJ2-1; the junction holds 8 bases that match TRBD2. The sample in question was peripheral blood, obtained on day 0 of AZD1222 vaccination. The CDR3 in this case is CASSGALAGGSSSYNEQFF. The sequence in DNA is TGTGCCAGCAGCGGGGCTCTGGCGGGGGGCTCTAGCTCCTACAATGAGCAGTTCTTC.